A selection of T cell receptor beta chains follows, all from one sample in a study of early T cells in non-severe SARS-CoV-2 infection. TCRdb analysed the 5' RACE reads with MiXCR anew, one entry per CDR3 protein. The profile shows roughly 61,000 distinct CDR3 sequences, 10% to 12% of them singletons. Sequences were obtained from whole blood. Source of these receptors: an adult who was a healthcare worker with PCR-confirmed SARS-CoV-2 infection or an uninfected control (not recorded which). The CDR3 runs from the conserved cysteine through the conserved F or W. Each record gives: D gene, clone size, J gene, V gene, CDR3 DNA, CDR3 protein. A D gene is named only where the DNA matches it firmly. Clone sizes are given selectively: once, few, many, or a class where the clone is expanded.

d_gene: NA
abundance: few
j_gene: TRBJ1-3
v_gene: TRBV6-1
CDR3nt: TGTGCCAGCAGTGAAGCTTGGGGAGCTGGAAACACCATATATTTT
CDR3aa: CASSEAWGAGNTIYF

d_gene: NA
abundance: NA
j_gene: TRBJ2-5
v_gene: TRBV9
CDR3nt: TGTGCCAGCAGCCTCCAACAGGGACGGGAGACCCAGCACTTC
CDR3aa: CASSLQQGRETQHF

d_gene: NA
abundance: NA
j_gene: TRBJ1-6
v_gene: TRBV7-2
CDR3nt: TGTGCCAGCAGCTCAAAGGCGGGCCAGAGACTCTATAATTCACCCCTCCACTTT
CDR3aa: CASSSKAGQRLYNSPLHF

d_gene: NA
abundance: few
j_gene: TRBJ1-1
v_gene: TRBV6-2/TRBV6-3
CDR3nt: TGTGCCAGCAGTTACTCCTGGTGGAACACTGAAGCTTTCTTT
CDR3aa: CASSYSWWNTEAFF

d_gene: NA
abundance: NA
j_gene: TRBJ1-2
v_gene: TRBV28
CDR3nt: TGTGCCAGCAGTTTACTAACTGATGGCTACACCTTC
CDR3aa: CASSLLTDGYTF

d_gene: NA
abundance: many
j_gene: TRBJ2-5
v_gene: TRBV5-1
CDR3nt: TGCGCCAGCAGCAATACAGAGACCCAGTACTTC
CDR3aa: CASSNTETQYF

d_gene: TRBD1
abundance: many
j_gene: TRBJ2-7
v_gene: TRBV4-1
CDR3nt: TGCGCCAGCAGCCAGGGGACAGCGAGCTCCTACGAGCAGTACTTC
CDR3aa: CASSQGTASSYEQYF

d_gene: NA
abundance: many
j_gene: TRBJ1-2
v_gene: TRBV6-1
CDR3nt: TGTGCCAGCAGTGAGTCTGGCAGAGCCTATGGCTACACCTTC
CDR3aa: CASSESGRAYGYTF

d_gene: NA
abundance: NA
j_gene: TRBJ2-7
v_gene: TRBV7-2
CDR3nt: TGTGCCAGCAGCTTGACGCACTACGAGCAGTACTTC
CDR3aa: CASSLTHYEQYF

d_gene: NA
abundance: few
j_gene: TRBJ2-1
v_gene: TRBV4-3
CDR3nt: TGCGCCAGCAGCCAAGAGATGACATTCCATGAGCAGTTCTTC
CDR3aa: CASSQEMTFHEQFF

d_gene: NA
abundance: few
j_gene: TRBJ2-1
v_gene: TRBV5-1
CDR3nt: TGCGCCAGCAGGCGGGAACCCTACAATGAGCAGTTCTTC
CDR3aa: CASRREPYNEQFF

d_gene: TRBD1
abundance: many
j_gene: TRBJ1-1
v_gene: TRBV6-1
CDR3nt: TGTGCCAGCAGTGAGAACAGGGGGCTAACCATGAACACTGAAGCTTTCTTT
CDR3aa: CASSENRGLTMNTEAFF

d_gene: NA
abundance: NA
j_gene: TRBJ2-3
v_gene: TRBV7-2
CDR3nt: TGTGCCAGCAGCAAACCGACTAGTGGTGATACGCAGTATTTT
CDR3aa: CASSKPTSGDTQYF

d_gene: NA
abundance: many
j_gene: TRBJ2-1
v_gene: TRBV7-2
CDR3nt: TGTGCCAGCAGCTTAGCATCCAGACTAGACCAGTTCTTC
CDR3aa: CASSLASRLDQFF

d_gene: NA
abundance: many
j_gene: TRBJ2-7
v_gene: TRBV2
CDR3nt: TGTGCCAGCAGTGGAGAACAAGGCAGCTCCTACGAGCAGTACTTC
CDR3aa: CASSGEQGSSYEQYF

d_gene: NA
abundance: few
j_gene: TRBJ2-3
v_gene: TRBV27
CDR3nt: TGTGCCAGCAGTTTCAGCAGGGACACAGATACGCAGTATTTT
CDR3aa: CASSFSRDTDTQYF

d_gene: NA
abundance: many
j_gene: TRBJ2-1
v_gene: TRBV20-1
CDR3nt: TGCAGTGCCATCGACTTGGATTTGGTCCGTGACAATGAGCAGTTCTTC
CDR3aa: CSAIDLDLVRDNEQFF

d_gene: NA
abundance: NA
j_gene: TRBJ2-1
v_gene: TRBV29-1
CDR3nt: TGCAGCGTTGTTAGTTACAATGAGCAGTTCTTC
CDR3aa: CSVVSYNEQFF

d_gene: NA
abundance: few
j_gene: TRBJ2-5
v_gene: TRBV3-1
CDR3nt: TGTGCCAGCATGGGAAGGGCCCTGGGGGAGACCCAGTACTTC
CDR3aa: CASMGRALGETQYF

d_gene: NA
abundance: many
j_gene: TRBJ1-6
v_gene: TRBV12-3/TRBV12-4
CDR3nt: TGTGCCAGCCGCCCGGGGTATAATTCACCCCTCCACTTT
CDR3aa: CASRPGYNSPLHF

d_gene: NA
abundance: few
j_gene: TRBJ2-7
v_gene: TRBV20-1
CDR3nt: TGCAGTGCTAGACCCCGAGGGGAGCGGACCTACGAGCAGTACTTC
CDR3aa: CSARPRGERTYEQYF

d_gene: NA
abundance: many
j_gene: TRBJ2-1
v_gene: TRBV7-2
CDR3nt: TGTGCCAGCAGCTACTTCTCTTACGAGCAGTTCTTC
CDR3aa: CASSYFSYEQFF